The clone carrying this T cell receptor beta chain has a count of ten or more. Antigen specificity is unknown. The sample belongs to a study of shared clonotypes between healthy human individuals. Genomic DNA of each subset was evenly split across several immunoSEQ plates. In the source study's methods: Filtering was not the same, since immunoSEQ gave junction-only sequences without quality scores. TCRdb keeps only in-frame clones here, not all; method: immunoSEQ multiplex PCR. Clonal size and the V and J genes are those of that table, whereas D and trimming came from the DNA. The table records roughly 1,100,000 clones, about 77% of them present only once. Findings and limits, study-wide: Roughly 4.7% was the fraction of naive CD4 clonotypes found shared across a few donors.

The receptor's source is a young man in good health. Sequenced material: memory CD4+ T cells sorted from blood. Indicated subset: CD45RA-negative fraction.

This CDR3 is CALGGTATVQPQHF. Written as DNA, the CDR3 is TGTGCCCTTGGTGGGACAGCAACTGTTCAGCCCCAGCATTTT. This rearrangement joins TRBV30 to TRBJ1-5; 7 bases agree with TRBD1. CDR1 and CDR2 (germline): GTSNPN, SVGIG (reference sequence). J was trimmed by 6 bases and V by 8 bases; bases with no gene match: 13. The CDR3 contains 14 residues.